Below, 26 T cell receptor beta chains from the same sample are listed, as sequenced in a study of blood T cell repertoires in COVID-19. Produced via immunoSEQ multiplex PCR; TCRdb's table is partial and in-frame only. The table shows 200,000 to 250,000 clones, with over 75% occurring only once. The sequencing input was peripheral blood. These receptor sequences come from a human donor in a cohort sampled during active COVID-19.

This sequence joins TRBV6-1 and TRBJ1-5; 7 bases are a match to TRBD1. Germline V gives CDR1 MNHNS, CDR2 SASEGT. The V gene end was trimmed by 2 bases and the J gene end by 5 bases; junction bases not matched to a gene: 0. This CDR3 comprises 13 residues. The CDR3 is CASSEQGDQPQHF. CDR3 sequence (DNA): TGTGCCAGCAGTGAACAGGGGGATCAGCCCCAGCATTTT.

The chain has TRBV27 and TRBJ2-7; 9 nucleotides line up with TRBD2. CDR1 is MNHEY, CDR2 SMNVEV, per germline (reference sequence). The V gene end was trimmed by 4 bases and the J gene end by 4 bases; junction bases not matched to a gene: 8. The CDR3 loop spans 15 amino acids. For the CDR3, the DNA is TGTGCCAGCAGTTGGGATAGCGGGAGTTGGTACGAGCAGTACTTC. It translates to CASSWDSGSWYEQYF.

This clone was found a few times. The rearrangement links TRBV28 to TRBJ1-6; D may be TRBD1 (5 bases). V was trimmed by 8 bases and J by 10 bases, leaving 15 bases between them. The V gene's germline CDR1 is MDHEN and CDR2 SYDVKM. This CDR3 comprises 13 residues. CDR3 sequence: CASAMGTGSPLHF. The CDR3 bases are TGTGCCAGCGCTATGGGGACTGGCTCACCCCTCCACTTT.

This clone was observed once. DNA of the CDR3: TGTGCCAGCAGCCAAGTGACCGGACAGGTCTACAATGAGCAGTTCTTC. Its translation is CASSQVTGQVYNEQFF. The genes are TRBV4-2 and TRBJ2-1, with 7 bases matching TRBD1. The V gene end was trimmed by 1 base and the J gene end by 3 bases; junction bases not matched to a gene: 6. This CDR3 spans 16 amino acids. Germline loops: CDR1 LGHNA, CDR2 YNFKEQ.

This clone was counted between two and nine times. The CDR3 here is CASSPAGLGGGTEAFF. DNA of the CDR3: TGTGCCAGCTCACCCGCGGGCTTGGGCGGGGGGACTGAAGCTTTCTTT. The chain links TRBV28 to TRBJ1-1; the D gene is possibly TRBD1 (5 bases). Deletions cut 8 bases from V and 5 bases from J, with 24 bases between. The CDR3 spans 16 residues. Germline values: CDR1 MDHEN, CDR2 SYDVKM.

This rearrangement joins TRBV2 to TRBJ2-7; a weak D match, TRBD1 (6 bases). Germline CDR1 and CDR2: SNHLY and FYNNEI. Trimming cost V 6 bases and J 1 base, with 16 bases left between them. The CDR3 spans 15 residues. The CDR3 protein is CASRPGTRRSYEQYF. In DNA form, the CDR3 reads TGTGCCAGCAGGCCTGGGACACGCCGATCCTACGAGCAGTACTTC.

V is TRBV28 and J is TRBJ1-2; D remains unclear. V was shortened by 5 bases and J by 5 bases, with 15 bases between the two germline ends. CDR1 MDHEN and CDR2 SYDVKM come from the germline V gene. The CDR3 is 14 residues long. Written as DNA, the CDR3 is TGTGCCAGCAGTCTGGGAGTGTATAGGTATGGCTACACCTTC. This codes for CASSLGVYRYGYTF.

The chain joins TRBV11-2 to TRBJ2-3, with 12 positions matching TRBD2. Trimming removed 5 bases from V and 4 bases from J; junction bases left unmatched: 4. The CDR3 consists of 15 residues. Per the germline V gene, CDR1 is SGHAT and CDR2 is FQNNGV. The CDR3 is CASSPRLAGADTQYF. The CDR3 DNA reads as TGTGCCAGCAGCCCAAGACTAGCGGGAGCAGATACGCAGTATTTT.

This clone has more than one count but fewer than ten. This chain uses TRBV4-1 with TRBJ2-7; D gene uncertain. V gave up 5 bases and J gave up 2 bases, with 13 bases separating them. Germline V gene data show CDR1 as MGHRA and CDR2 as YSYEKL. The CDR3 runs 14 residues. This CDR3 is CASSIYGGAYEQYF. The CDR3 region has the DNA TGCGCCAGCAGCATATACGGCGGCGCCTACGAGCAGTACTTC.

This clone was counted ten times or more. This CDR3 is also generated by other DNA sequences in the sample. The genes are TRBV4-3 and TRBJ2-7, with TRBD2 matching 11 bases. The CDR3 has 15 amino acids. Germline V gene sequence: CDR1 LGHNA, CDR2 YSLEER. V gave up 0 bases and J gave up 3 bases; unmatched junction bases: 1. The CDR3 region is CASSQETSGVYEQYF. DNA of the CDR3: TGCGCCAGCAGCCAAGAGACTAGCGGGGTCTACGAGCAGTACTTC.

This rearrangement joins TRBV30 to TRBJ2-3; TRBD2 agrees at 15 bases. Germline V gene sequence: CDR1 GTSNPN, CDR2 SVGIG (reference sequence). V trimming: 5 bases; J trimming: 3 bases; junction bases outside the gene matches: 6. The CDR3 has 16 amino acids. The DNA of the CDR3 is TGTGCCTGGGCTCTGGGACTAGCGGGAGGTACAGATACGCAGTATTTT. This translates into CAWALGLAGGTDTQYF.

This chain links TRBV6-6 with TRBJ1-2; D not certain. V lost 6 bases and J lost 6, with 8 bases in between. Per the germline V gene, CDR1 is MNHNY and CDR2 is SVGAGI (reference sequence). This CDR3 region has 11 residues. CDR3 loop: CASSPGDGYTF. DNA of the CDR3: TGTGCCAGCAGCCCCGGGGATGGCTACACCTTC.

V usage is TRBV14 and J usage is TRBJ2-1, with 15 bases lining up with TRBD2. Trimming at V came to 4 bases and at J to 1 base, leaving 8 bases not matched to a gene. The CDR3 is 19 residues long. Germline V lookup: CDR1 SGHDN, CDR2 FVKESK. The CDR3 sequence is CASSLSGTSGRFSYNEQFF. The CDR3 bases are TGTGCCAGCAGCCTTTCCGGGACTAGCGGGAGGTTTTCCTACAATGAGCAGTTCTTC.

J is TRBJ2-6 and V is TRBV19; 7 positions match TRBD1. CDR3 size: 18 residues. V gave up 5 bases and J gave up 0 bases; unmatched junction bases: 10. Germline V gives CDR1 LNHDA, CDR2 SQIVND (reference sequence). The CDR3 region is CASSPLTGQSSGANVLTF. The CDR3 nucleotides read TGTGCCAGTAGTCCCCTGACAGGGCAAAGCTCTGGGGCCAACGTCCTGACTTTC.

The chain joins TRBV19 to TRBJ2-1; 10 positions agree with TRBD2. CDR3 size: 16 residues. V lost 3 bases and J lost 7; bases outside the gene matches: 9. Germline V gene lookup returns CDR1 LNHDA and CDR2 SQIVND (reference sequence). The CDR3 reads CASSIGTSGKGNEQFF. CDR3 DNA: TGTGCCAGTAGTATTGGTACTAGCGGGAAAGGTAATGAGCAGTTCTTC.

J is TRBJ2-3 and V is TRBV5-5, with a possible D match to TRBD1 (5 bases). Deletions cut 0 bases from V and 5 bases from J, with 13 bases between. Germline V lookup: CDR1 SGHKS, CDR2 YYEKEE (reference sequence). This CDR3 comprises 15 residues. CDR3 sequence (DNA): TGTGCCAGCAGCTTGGCAGGGCAGGCCAGAGATACGCAGTATTTT. Translating it yields CASSLAGQARDTQYF.

The chain carries TRBV4-3 and TRBJ2-7, with a possible D match to TRBD1 (6 bases). Germline CDR1 and CDR2: LGHNA and YSLEER. The CDR3 runs 14 residues. V lost 2 bases and J lost 4, with 12 bases in between. The CDR3 here is CASSQTQGTYEQYF. CDR3 nucleotides: TGCGCCAGCAGCCAAACGCAGGGGACATACGAGCAGTACTTC.

The rearrangement uses TRBV7-9 and TRBJ2-7; 7 bases fit TRBD1. CDR3 length: 14 residues. V gave up 4 bases and J gave up 2 bases; unmatched junction bases: 5. Germline V CDR1 and CDR2: SEHNR, FQNEAQ (reference sequence). For the CDR3, the DNA is TGTGCCAGCAGCTACGACAGGGCAACCTACGAGCAGTACTTC. Amino acids: CASSYDRATYEQYF.

The chain recombines TRBV4-2 with TRBJ2-7; 10 bases are a match to TRBD2. Germline V gene sequence: CDR1 LGHNA, CDR2 YNFKEQ. The junction had 5 bases not matched to a gene; V was cut back by 0 bases and J by 6 bases. CDR3 size: 15 residues. Here the CDR3 DNA reads TGTGCCAGCAGCCAAGAACCGCTAGCGGGAGCCGAGCAGTACTTC. It yields the protein CASSQEPLAGAEQYF.

The chain employs TRBV2 and TRBJ2-1; the match to TRBD2 covers 13 bases. Germline assignment: CDR1 SNHLY and CDR2 FYNNEI. The CDR3 covers 18 residues. J gave up 4 bases and V 4 bases, and 10 bases lay outside the gene matches. The CDR3 DNA reads TGTGCCAGCAGTGGGAGGACTAGCGGGAGAGCGGGGTACAATGAGCAGTTCTTC. It codes for CASSGRTSGRAGYNEQFF.

This chain connects TRBV4-2 to TRBJ2-7; tentatively, D is TRBD1 (6 bases). With 4 bases removed from V and 3 bases from J, the gap between germline ends came to 10 bases. From germline, CDR1 is LGHNA and CDR2 YNFKEQ. This CDR3 comprises 13 residues. The CDR3: CASSRDNLYEQYF. The CDR3 coding sequence is TGTGCCAGCAGCCGGGACAATCTCTACGAGCAGTACTTC.

This clone was found once. This sequence joins TRBV2 and TRBJ1-5; D is ambiguous. V was pared by 7 bases and J by 0 bases, with 10 bases between. This CDR3 region has 14 residues. CDR1 SNHLY and CDR2 FYNNEI come from the germline V gene. The DNA of the CDR3 is TGTGCCAGCAAAGGAGACTATAGCAATCAGCCCCAGCATTTT. It yields the protein CASKGDYSNQPQHF.

The chain employs TRBV15 and TRBJ2-1, with TRBD2 identical over 14 bases. Germline CDR1 and CDR2: LNHNV and YYDKDF (reference sequence). The trim removed 9 bases at V and 9 bases at J, leaving 4 bases unmatched. This CDR3 spans 13 amino acids. The CDR3 DNA is TGTGCCACAGGACTAGCGGGAGGTGCTGAGCAGTTCTTC. The encoded protein is CATGLAGGAEQFF. Complete variable domain (other parts from reference TRBV15 and TRBJ2-1): DAMVIQNPRYQVTQFGKPVTLSCSQTLNHNVMYWYQQKSSQAPKLLFHYYDKDFNNEADTPDNFQSRRPNTSFCFLDIRSPGLGDTAMYLCATGLAGGAEQFFGPGTRLTVL.

The rearrangement joins TRBV27 to TRBJ2-7, with 11 bases lining up with TRBD2. The length of the CDR3 is 16 residues. With V trimmed by 6 bases and J by 3 bases, 10 bases remained unmatched. Germline lookup yields CDR1 MNHEY and CDR2 SMNVEV (reference sequence). CDR3 coding DNA: TGTGCCAGCAGCCTATTCGCCGGGACTAGCGGCTACGAGCAGTACTTC. This encodes CASSLFAGTSGYEQYF.

This clone was detected a few times. The gene calls are TRBV13 and TRBJ2-7; D not certain. CDR1 and CDR2 from the germline V gene are PRHDT and FYEKMQ (reference sequence). This CDR3 is built from 13 residues. The ends were cut back, 4 bases at V and 4 bases at J, with 11 bases in the middle. The CDR3: CASSSTVGYEQYF. The CDR3 DNA is TGTGCCAGCAGCTCGACCGTCGGGTACGAGCAGTACTTC.

This clone is a singleton in its sample. This sequence joins TRBV15 and TRBJ2-7, with 10 bases lining up with TRBD2. V shed 0 bases and J 2 bases; nucleotides not matched to a gene: 10. This CDR3 contains 18 residues. CDR1 LNHNV and CDR2 YYDKDF come from the germline V gene (reference sequence). CDR3 sequence reads: CATSRDPTGTSAAYEQYF. In nucleotides, the CDR3 is TGTGCCACCAGCAGAGACCCCACCGGGACTAGCGCGGCCTACGAGCAGTACTTC. The variable domain in full, completed from reference TRBV15 and TRBJ2-7, reads DAMVIQNPRYQVTQFGKPVTLSCSQTLNHNVMYWYQQKSSQAPKLLFHYYDKDFNNEADTPDNFQSRRPNTSFCFLDIRSPGLGDTAMYLCATSRDPTGTSAAYEQYFGPGTRLTVT.